Following are 6 T cell receptor beta chains from one sample sequenced in a study of cytotoxic CD8 clonotypes in ibrutinib-treated CLL. Data came from immunoSEQ multiplex PCR; TCRdb stores just in-frame clones and leaves some out. The sample gives 49,000 or so clones, approximately 50% of which show up once; 32% is in the top ten. Sequenced here: PBMCs, sampled after 12 months of ibrutinib treatment. These receptors originate from a human donor with chronic lymphocytic leukemia.

There are a few counts of this clone. This specimen includes other DNA sequences encoding the same CDR3. The V call is TRBV7-8, the J call TRBJ1-5, with D maybe TRBD1 (5 bases). The CDR3 runs to 15 residues. Germline V gives CDR1 SGHVS, CDR2 FQNEAQ. Trimming cost V 1 base and J 6 bases, with 13 bases left between them. This CDR3 reads CASSLGQGGGQPQHF. In nucleotides, the CDR3 is TGTGCCAGCAGCTTAGGTCAAGGCGGGGGTCAGCCCCAGCATTTT.

This clone was detected a few times. The chain links TRBV9 to TRBJ1-6, with TRBD1 matching 8 bases. This CDR3 has 16 residues. The junction had 11 bases not matched to a gene; V was cut back by 5 bases and J by 7 bases. In germline, CDR1 is SGDLS, CDR2 YYNGEE. The CDR3 bases are TGTGCCAGCAGTAAACAGGGGGTGTCGAAGAATTCACCCCTCCACTTT. It is translated as CASSKQGVSKNSPLHF.

The chain links TRBV5-8 to TRBJ2-6; D is undetermined. The germline V gene has CDR1 SGHTS and CDR2 YDEGEE. Trimming shortened V by 0 bases and J by 0 bases, and 13 bases separated the two germline ends. The CDR3 is made up of 18 amino acids. CDR3 sequence (DNA): TGTGCCAGCAGCTTGGTACTTCGGGTCGACTCTGGGGCCAACGTCCTGACTTTC. It translates to CASSLVLRVDSGANVLTF.

The chain recombines TRBV16 with TRBJ2-7, with 7 positions matching TRBD2. Trimming took 2 bases from V and 7 from J; bases not matched to a gene: 2. Looked up from germline, CDR1 is KGHSY and CDR2 is FQNENV. The CDR3 covers 12 residues. The CDR3 coding sequence is TGTGCCAGCAGCCAAAGCGGGATGGAGCAGTACTTC. Encoded protein: CASSQSGMEQYF.

This clone occurred a few times. The chain carries TRBV7-6 and TRBJ1-4; no definite D call. The CDR3 is 12 residues long. V was shortened by 1 base and J by 11 bases, with 8 bases between the two germline ends. Germline V CDR1 and CDR2: SGHVS, FNYEAQ. Here the CDR3 reads CASSLEGWKLFF. The DNA for the CDR3 is TGTGCCAGCAGCTTAGAGGGTTGGAAACTGTTTTTT. Combining the CDR3 with reference TRBV7-6 and TRBJ1-4 gives the whole variable domain GAGVSQSPRYKVTKRGQDVALRCDPISGHVSLYWYRQALGQGPEFLTYFNYEAQQDKSGLPNDRFSAERPEGSISTLTIQRTEQRDSAMYRCASSLEGWKLFFGSGTQLSVL.

This chain connects TRBV6-6 to TRBJ2-2, with no clear D. The CDR3 has 14 residues. The germline V and J ends were trimmed by 6 bases and 7 bases, with 15 bases remaining between them. CDR1 MNHNY and CDR2 SVGAGI come from the germline V gene (reference sequence). In DNA form, the CDR3 reads TGTGCCAGCAGACGCATTACTAAGGACGGGGAGCTGTTTTTT. Translation gives CASRRITKDGELFF.